This TCR beta chain was recorded in a study of blood T cell repertoires in COVID-19. TCRdb's table, derived via immunoSEQ multiplex PCR, lists solely in-frame clones and lacks some. The data contain 350,000 to 500,000 clones, 70% to 90% of them singletons. CDR1 and CDR2 (germline): ENHRY, SYGVKD. Unmatched junction bases numbered 8, after V lost 0 bases and J lost 5 bases. This CDR3 comprises 17 residues. The specimen sequenced was PBMCs or T cells enriched from blood (not recorded which). The clonotype comes from a woman under 30 who had been exposed to COVID-19. This sequence joins TRBV10-3 and TRBJ2-1, with 9 positions matching TRBD1. The chain's CDR3 is CAISESSTGGRDNEQFF. The CDR3, as DNA: TGTGCCATCAGTGAGTCTTCGACAGGGGGTAGGGACAATGAGCAGTTCTTC.